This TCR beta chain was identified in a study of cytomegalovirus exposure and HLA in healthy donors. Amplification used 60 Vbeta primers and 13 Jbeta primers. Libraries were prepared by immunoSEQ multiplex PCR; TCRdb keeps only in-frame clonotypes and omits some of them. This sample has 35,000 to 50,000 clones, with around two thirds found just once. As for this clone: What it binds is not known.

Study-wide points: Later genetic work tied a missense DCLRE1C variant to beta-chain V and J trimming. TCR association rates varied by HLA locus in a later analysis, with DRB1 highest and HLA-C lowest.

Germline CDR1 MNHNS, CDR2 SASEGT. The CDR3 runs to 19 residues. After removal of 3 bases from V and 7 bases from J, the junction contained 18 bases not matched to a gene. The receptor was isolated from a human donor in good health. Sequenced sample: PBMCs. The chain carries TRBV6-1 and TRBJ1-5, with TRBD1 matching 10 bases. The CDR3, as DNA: TGTGCCAGCAGTGAGGCCGGGACAGGGGAGAGGGGTGTTCGGCAGCCCCAGCATTTT. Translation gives CASSEAGTGERGVRQPQHF.